The 16 T cell receptor beta chains reported below all come from one sample, sequenced in a study of blood T cell repertoires in COVID-19. TCRdb's table, derived via immunoSEQ multiplex PCR, lists solely in-frame clones and lacks some. Of approximately 400,000 clones listed, around 92% are singletons. Material: peripheral blood. Receptors originate from a man between 35 and 55 years old with acute or convalescent COVID-19.

Here the CDR3 DNA reads TGTGCCAGCAGGGCCGGGACTAGCGGGGAAGAGACCCAGTACTTC. Translated: CASRAGTSGEETQYF. The chain couples TRBV2 to TRBJ2-5; TRBD2 matches at 13 bases. The CDR3 is made up of 15 amino acids. Trimming removed 6 bases from V and 3 bases from J; junction bases left unmatched: 4. CDR1 is SNHLY and CDR2 is FYNNEI in the germline V gene.

This chain uses TRBV12-5 with TRBJ2-2; TRBD1 aligns across 7 bases. The CDR3 is 17 residues long. Germline V gene data show CDR1 as LGHNT and CDR2 as FRNRAP. V trimming: 2 bases; J trimming: 4 bases; junction bases outside the gene matches: 10. The CDR3 DNA sequence: TGTGCTAGTGGTTTGATAGCAAGGGGGCTAAGCACCGGGGAGCTGTTTTTT. Its protein product is CASGLIARGLSTGELFF. The full variable domain, rest sourced from reference TRBV12-5 and TRBJ2-2, is DARVTQTPRHKVTEMGQEVTMRCQPILGHNTVFWYRQTMMQGLELLAYFRNRAPLDDSGMPKDRFSAEMPDATLATLKIQPSEPRDSAVYFCASGLIARGLSTGELFFGEGSRLTVL.

The gene calls are TRBV28 and TRBJ1-1, with D perhaps matching TRBD1 (5 bases). In germline, CDR1 is MDHEN, CDR2 SYDVKM. There are 17 residues in the CDR3. Trimming shortened V by 4 bases and J by 5 bases, and 23 bases separated the two germline ends. The CDR3 DNA reads TGTGCCAGCAGTTCACAGCCCAGGGCGGTCAAGTATACTGAAGCTTTCTTT. The encoded protein is CASSSQPRAVKYTEAFF. The whole variable domain, remainder taken from reference TRBV28 and TRBJ1-1, is DVKVTQSSRYLVKRTGEKVFLECVQDMDHENMFWYRQDPGLGLRLIYFSYDVKMKEKGDIPEGYSVSREKKERFSLILESASTNQTSMYLCASSSQPRAVKYTEAFFGQGTRLTVV.

The table lists this clone with a count of one. The rearrangement links TRBV7-9 to TRBJ2-5; the match to TRBD2 covers 11 bases. The CDR3 runs 15 residues. V dropped 8 bases and J dropped 5; count of bases not matched to a gene: 10. In germline, CDR1 is SEHNR, CDR2 FQNEAQ (reference sequence). The CDR3 reads CASSKLAGVEETQYF. The CDR3 nucleotides are TGTGCCAGCTCCAAACTAGCGGGAGTTGAGGAGACCCAGTACTTC. The variable domain in full, completed from reference TRBV7-9 and TRBJ2-5, reads DTGVSQNPRHKITKRGQNVTFRCDPISEHNRLYWYRQTLGQGPEFLTYFQNEAQLEKSRLLSDRFSAERPKGSFSTLEIQRTEQGDSAMYLCASSKLAGVEETQYFGPGTRLLVL.

This sequence joins TRBV4-1 and TRBJ2-7; weak D call: TRBD2 (5 bases). This CDR3 has 13 residues. The V end lost 1 base, the J end lost 3 bases, and 7 bases lay between the germline ends. Germline V gene sequence: CDR1 MGHRA, CDR2 YSYEKL. The CDR3 DNA reads TGCGCCAGCAGCCAAGTGGAGGACTACGAGCAGTACTTC. Protein product: CASSQVEDYEQYF.

This clone was seen a handful of times. This chain uses TRBV24-1 with TRBJ1-6; D gene uncertain. Germline loops: CDR1 KGHDR, CDR2 SFDVKD. This CDR3 is built from 13 residues. Deletions cut 0 bases from V and 9 bases from J, with 5 bases between. The CDR3 loop reads CATSDLGRSPLHF. The CDR3, as DNA: TGTGCCACCAGTGATTTGGGCCGTTCACCCCTCCACTTT.

This clone was seen a handful of times. CDR3 bases: TGTGCCAGTAGTATTTACCCGGGAGCTACGGGCACTGAAGCTTTCTTT. Protein product: CASSIYPGATGTEAFF. This sequence joins TRBV19 and TRBJ1-1; D remains unclear. Germline CDR1 and CDR2: LNHDA and SQIVND (reference sequence). V was trimmed by 3 bases and J by 4 bases, leaving 18 bases between them. The CDR3 spans 16 residues.

The table lists this clone with a few counts. V gene TRBV9 combines with J gene TRBJ2-2; 7 bases map to TRBD2. The CDR3 sequence is 17 residues long. V lost 0 bases and J lost 0; bases outside the gene matches: 5. Germline CDR1 and CDR2: SGDLS and YYNGEE. Written as DNA, the CDR3 is TGTGCCAGCAGCGTAGGAAGCCTAGCGGCGAACACCGGGGAGCTGTTTTTT. Residues: CASSVGSLAANTGELFF.

The rearrangement uses TRBV19 and TRBJ2-3; 10 bases map to TRBD1. Germline V gives CDR1 LNHDA, CDR2 SQIVND (reference sequence). This CDR3 has 16 residues. Losses at the gene ends were 5 bases for V and 5 bases for J; bases not matched to a gene: 10. The CDR3 bases are TGTGCCAGTAGTCCACCCGACAGGGGGCCGGGAGATACGCAGTATTTT. Translated: CASSPPDRGPGDTQYF.

V and J are TRBV4-1 and TRBJ2-7; TRBD2 might be the D (6 bases). The CDR3 covers 15 residues. The germline V gene has CDR1 MGHRA and CDR2 YSYEKL. Trimming took 1 base from V and 5 from J, leaving 15 bases between them. The DNA for the CDR3 is TGCGCCAGCAGCCAAGTAGGAGGGAGATGGCACGAGCAGTACTTC. It translates to CASSQVGGRWHEQYF.

The V and J genes are TRBV2 and TRBJ1-1; a possible D gene is TRBD1 (6 bases). Trimming pared 4 bases from V and 0 bases from J, leaving 12 bases between. CDR1 is SNHLY, CDR2 FYNNEI, per germline. There are 15 residues in the CDR3. This CDR3 is CASSAFGQLNTEAFF. Here the CDR3 DNA reads TGTGCCAGCAGTGCTTTCGGACAGCTGAACACTGAAGCTTTCTTT.

V usage is TRBV4-1 and J usage is TRBJ1-3; 7 positions match TRBD1. Germline assignment: CDR1 MGHRA and CDR2 YSYEKL. V gave up 1 base and J gave up 2 bases; unmatched junction bases: 8. CDR3 length: 17 amino acids. The DNA for the CDR3 is TGCGCCAGCAGCCAAGGTCCAACAGGGGTTGCTGGAAACACCATATATTTT. Its protein is CASSQGPTGVAGNTIYF.

The V call is TRBV3-1 (or the pseudogene TRBV3-2), the J call TRBJ2-1; a weak D match, TRBD2 (5 bases). The CDR3 covers 14 residues. Germline V gene data show CDR1 as LGHDT and CDR2 as YNNKEL (reference sequence). Trimming stripped 0 bases from V and 13 bases from J, with 16 bases between. In DNA, the CDR3 is TGTGCCAGCAGCCAAGATAAGGGATCGGGGTATCAGTTCTTC. It encodes CASSQDKGSGYQFF.

The V call is TRBV7-9, the J call TRBJ2-7, with a tentative D call TRBD1 (6 bases). Per the germline V gene, CDR1 is SEHNR and CDR2 is FQNEAQ (reference sequence). V lost 7 bases to trimming and J lost 3 bases, with 19 bases between them. CDR3 length: 15 amino acids. The CDR3 DNA is TGTGCCAGCAACACAACAGACAGGTGTTACTACGAGCAGTACTTC. Translating gives CASNTTDRCYYEQYF.

As regards this clone: One junction end disagrees with the germline gene, perhaps due to a read error. The chain recombines TRBV11-3 with TRBJ1-2, with a weak D call TRBD1 (6 bases). The V gene's germline CDR1 is SGHNT and CDR2 YENEEA. The CDR3 has 14 amino acids. The CDR3 DNA follows: TGTGCCAGCACCCGCCTCCGTCCTCGGGTTGAGGGGGCCTTC. This codes for CASTRLRPRVEGAF.

This clone is a singleton in its sample. The rearrangement uses TRBV19 and TRBJ2-1, with TRBD2 matching over 8 bases. Germline CDR1 LNHDA, CDR2 SQIVND (reference sequence). The CDR3 runs 16 residues. With V trimmed by 6 bases and J by 3 bases, 10 bases remained unmatched. The CDR3: CASRPLSGNNYNEQFF. CDR3 DNA sequence: TGTGCCAGTAGACCCCTTAGCGGGAATAACTACAATGAGCAGTTCTTC.